One and the same sample provided the 21 T cell receptor beta chains below, sequenced in a study of shared clonotypes between healthy human individuals (TCRdb year 2020). The library was generated by the immunoSEQ multiplex PCR assay. Entries here come from immuneACCESS through TCRdb and include only in-frame sequences with V and J called. Some clones fail to appear in such tables; in the studies checked, an unresolved V gene covers under half of the shortfall, and the cause of the remainder is unknown. The sample contains 2 million to 2.5 million clones, 90% to 96% of them found a single time. Jointly, the top ten make up over 0.1% of the sample. The sequenced sample was naive CD4+ T cells sorted from blood. This specimen's cell subset or site label, interpreted: CD45RA+ positively selected. These receptors were collected from a man between 18 and 35 years old in good health.

As for this clone: The sample contains more than one DNA sequence encoding this CDR3. The chain joins TRBV5-1 to TRBJ1-1; 8 bases align to TRBD1. The trim removed 5 bases at V and 2 bases at J, leaving 5 bases unmatched. Per germline, CDR1 SGHRS and CDR2 YFSETQ. The CDR3 extends over 14 amino acids. As DNA, the CDR3 is TGCGCCAGCAGTTCCCAGGGGGCTAACACTGAAGCTTTCTTT. It specifies CASSSQGANTEAFF.

The V and J genes are TRBV6-6 and TRBJ1-1; D might be TRBD1 (5 bases). The CDR3 has 15 residues. V shed 5 bases and J shed 1 base, with 14 bases lying between them. CDR1 and CDR2 (germline): MNHNY, SVGAGI (reference sequence). This CDR3 is CASSLRQGWNTEAFF. The CDR3 bases are TGTGCCAGCAGTCTACGGCAGGGATGGAACACTGAAGCTTTCTTT.

This chain links TRBV5-6 with TRBJ2-7; D not certain. CDR1 is SGHDT and CDR2 is YYEEEE in the germline V gene. This CDR3 comprises 14 residues. The ends were cut back, 3 bases at V and 1 base at J, with 11 bases in the middle. DNA for the CDR3: TGTGCCAGCAGCTCTCCTAGTCTTTCCTACGAGCAGTACTTC. As protein: CASSSPSLSYEQYF. Together with reference TRBV5-6 and TRBJ2-7, the CDR3 gives the full variable domain: DAGVTQSPTHLIKTRGQQVTLRCSPKSGHDTVSWYQQALGQGPQFIFQYYEEEERQRGNFPDRFSGHQFPNYSSELNVNALLLGDSALYLCASSSPSLSYEQYFGPGTRLTVT.

As concerns this clone: Other DNA sequences within the sample encode an identical CDR3. J is TRBJ1-2 and V is TRBV7-2; maybe TRBD1 (5 bases). This CDR3 has 14 amino acids. Trimming pared 1 base from V and 3 bases from J, leaving 9 bases between. CDR1 and CDR2 (germline): SGHTA, FQGNSA. This CDR3 reads CASSLGRGDYGYTF. The CDR3 bases are TGTGCCAGCAGCTTAGGCCGGGGCGACTATGGCTACACCTTC.

This clone was counted only a few times. The gene calls are TRBV6-6 and TRBJ1-1; 7 bases are a match to TRBD1. Germline V gene lookup returns CDR1 MNHNY and CDR2 SVGAGI (reference sequence). This CDR3 spans 12 amino acids. The V gene end was trimmed by 4 bases and the J gene end by 8 bases; junction bases not matched to a gene: 4. CDR3 coding DNA: TGTGCCAGCAGTTGGACAGGCTCCGAAGCTTTCTTT. Its translation: CASSWTGSEAFF.

As concerns this clone: This same CDR3 is encoded by further DNA sequences in the sample. The rearrangement links TRBV28 to TRBJ2-1, with D possibly matching TRBD2 (5 bases). Germline V gene data show CDR1 as MDHEN and CDR2 as SYDVKM. The CDR3 totals 15 residues. Trimming took off 3 bases at V and 0 bases at J, with 9 bases between the two ends. CDR3 in DNA: TGTGCCAGCAGTTTCGAGGGAATCTCCTACAATGAGCAGTTCTTC. Its translation is CASSFEGISYNEQFF. Using reference TRBV28 and TRBJ2-1 for the parts outside the CDR3, the full variable domain is DVKVTQSSRYLVKRTGEKVFLECVQDMDHENMFWYRQDPGLGLRLIYFSYDVKMKEKGDIPEGYSVSREKKERFSLILESASTNQTSMYLCASSFEGISYNEQFFGPGTRLTVL.

As to this clone: The sample contains more than one DNA sequence encoding this CDR3. The V gene is TRBV7-2, the J gene TRBJ2-5; weak D call: TRBD2 (5 bases). V lost 3 bases and J lost 4, with 9 bases in between. CDR1 is SGHTA, CDR2 FQGNSA, per germline. The CDR3 extends over 13 amino acids. CDR3 in DNA: TGTGCCAGCAGCTTGGTTGGGAGAGAGACCCAGTACTTC. Translating gives CASSLVGRETQYF. Complete variable domain (other parts from reference TRBV7-2 and TRBJ2-5): GAGVSQSPSNKVTEKGKDVELRCDPISGHTALYWYRQSLGQGLEFLIYFQGNSAPDKSGLPSDRFSAERTGGSVSTLTIQRTQQEDSAVYLCASSLVGRETQYFGPGTRLLVL.

The chain uses TRBV7-8 and TRBJ2-1; the D is unclear. The ends were cut back, 8 bases at V and 2 bases at J, with 7 bases in the middle. The CDR3 has 12 residues. The germline V gene encodes CDR1 SGHVS and CDR2 FQNEAQ. The CDR3 DNA follows: TGTGCCAGCTCGTGGCCCTACAATGAGCAGTTCTTC. This gives the protein CASSWPYNEQFF. Supplemented by reference TRBV7-8 and TRBJ2-1, the full variable domain reads GAGVSQSPRYKVAKRGQDVALRCDPISGHVSLFWYQQALGQGPEFLTYFQNEAQLDKSGLPSDRFFAERPEGSVSTLKIQRTQQEDSAVYLCASSWPYNEQFFGPGTRLTVL.

This rearrangement joins TRBV2 to TRBJ1-5; D is uncertain. Per the germline V gene, CDR1 is SNHLY and CDR2 is FYNNEI. The CDR3 is made up of 13 amino acids. V was shortened by 6 bases and J by 7 bases, with 13 bases between the two germline ends. CDR3 DNA sequence: TGTGCCAGCAGCGTCCAGGTTGTGCAGCCCCAGCATTTT. It translates to CASSVQVVQPQHF.

V is TRBV28 and J is TRBJ1-6, with 8 positions matching TRBD1. Germline V CDR1 and CDR2: MDHEN, SYDVKM. The CDR3 has 16 amino acids. The J segment lost 10 bases and the V segment lost 5 bases, leaving 13 bases of the junction unmatched. The CDR3 here is CASSPPQTGVGSPLHF. The CDR3 DNA follows: TGTGCCAGCAGTCCACCGCAGACAGGGGTAGGCTCACCCCTCCACTTT.

This chain links TRBV19 with TRBJ2-6, with D possibly being TRBD1 (6 bases). Germline CDR1 LNHDA, CDR2 SQIVND (reference sequence). Trimming pared 8 bases from V and 2 bases from J, leaving 10 bases between. The CDR3 totals 14 residues. As DNA, the CDR3 is TGTGCCAGTGAATCAGGGGCTGGGGCCAACGTCCTGACTTTC. Translating gives CASESGAGANVLTF.

V is TRBV7-2 and J is TRBJ2-7; TRBD2 aligns across 7 bases. The germline CDR1 and CDR2 sequences are SGHTA and FQGNSA. The CDR3 consists of 14 residues. V lost 5 bases, J lost 6 bases, and 10 bases stayed unmatched. CDR3 protein: CASSPGLVSAEQYF. The DNA for the CDR3 is TGTGCCAGCAGCCCTGGACTAGTTAGCGCCGAGCAGTACTTC.

About this clone: Other DNA sequences in the same sample also yield this CDR3. V usage is TRBV6-1 and J usage is TRBJ2-1; D perhaps matches TRBD1 (5 bases). The CDR3 runs to 13 residues. The V gene lost 9 bases and the J gene lost 0 bases, with 9 bases spanning the gap. Germline CDR1 reads MNHNS; CDR2 reads SASEGT. In DNA, the CDR3 is TGTGCCAGTAGACAGAGCTCCTACAATGAGCAGTTCTTC. It yields the protein CASRQSSYNEQFF.

The chain links TRBV7-2 to TRBJ2-2; D is undetermined. V dropped 5 bases and J dropped 3 bases, with 10 bases sitting between them. There are 14 residues in the CDR3. Germline CDR1 is SGHTA and CDR2 is FQGNSA. Here the CDR3 reads CASSPQADTGELFF. In DNA form, the CDR3 reads TGTGCCAGCAGCCCCCAGGCAGACACCGGGGAGCTGTTTTTT.

The rearrangement uses TRBV6-5 and TRBJ1-6; weak D call: TRBD1 (6 bases). Trimming cost V 8 bases and J 10 bases, with 18 bases left between them. The CDR3 extends over 14 amino acids. Germline CDR1 is MNHEY and CDR2 is SVGAGI. The CDR3 bases are TGTGCCAGCGGGCAAGGGGGAATACTCTCACCCCTCCACTTT. Protein sequence: CASGQGGILSPLHF.

The chain carries TRBV19 and TRBJ1-5; no definite D call. This CDR3 contains 15 residues. Trimming shortened V by 5 bases and J by 2 bases, and 13 bases separated the two germline ends. Germline lookup yields CDR1 LNHDA and CDR2 SQIVND (reference sequence). CDR3 DNA sequence: TGTGCCAGTAGTCGAGGGCCGGCGGGCAATCAGCCCCAGCATTTT. This encodes CASSRGPAGNQPQHF.

This clone was recorded once. The genes are TRBV5-1 and TRBJ1-1; a possible D gene is TRBD1 (5 bases). The CDR3 contains 15 residues. Germline CDR1 and CDR2: SGHRS and YFSETQ. Trimming left V 4 bases short and J 0 bases short, with 13 bases between. CDR3 in amino acids: CASSLIQGMNTEAFF. The CDR3 DNA reads TGCGCCAGCAGCCTGATTCAGGGAATGAACACTGAAGCTTTCTTT. The full variable domain, rest sourced from reference TRBV5-1 and TRBJ1-1, is KAGVTQTPRYLIKTRGQQVTLSCSPISGHRSVSWYQQTPGQGLQFLFEYFSETQRNKGNFPGRFSGRQFSNSRSEMNVSTLELGDSALYLCASSLIQGMNTEAFFGQGTRLTVV.

With respect to this clone: The same CDR3 also results from other DNA sequences found in this sample. The chain is built from TRBV5-1 and TRBJ1-6; TRBD1 matches 7 bases. The CDR3 has 14 residues. V shed 0 bases and J 7 bases; nucleotides not matched to a gene: 1. The germline CDR1 and CDR2 sequences are SGHRS and YFSETQ. The CDR3 nucleotides read TGCGCCAGCAGCTTGGGACAGGGAAATTCACCCCTCCACTTT. Translation: CASSLGQGNSPLHF.

The CDR3 nucleotides read TGTGCCAGCAGCCAAGGCAGAGGGGGTTACAATGAGCAGTTCTTC. Amino acids: CASSQGRGGYNEQFF. This chain links TRBV4-2 with TRBJ2-1; weak D call: TRBD1 (6 bases). Germline V gene data show CDR1 as LGHNA and CDR2 as YNFKEQ. V was clipped by 1 base and J by 4 bases, with 11 bases between them. This CDR3 is built from 15 residues.

The chain recombines TRBV5-1 with TRBJ2-7; D might be TRBD2 (7 bases). The germline gives CDR1 SGHRS, CDR2 YFSETQ. V shed 0 bases and J shed 3 bases, with 10 bases lying between them. CDR3 size: 14 residues. The CDR3 region is CASSLEGGDYEQYF. Here the CDR3 DNA reads TGCGCCAGCAGCTTGGAAGGGGGGGACTACGAGCAGTACTTC. Drawing the rest from reference TRBV5-1 and TRBJ2-7, the complete variable domain is KAGVTQTPRYLIKTRGQQVTLSCSPISGHRSVSWYQQTPGQGLQFLFEYFSETQRNKGNFPGRFSGRQFSNSRSEMNVSTLELGDSALYLCASSLEGGDYEQYFGPGTRLTVT.

V gene TRBV6-4 combines with J gene TRBJ2-2; D is uncertain. The germline V gene encodes CDR1 MRHNA and CDR2 SNTAGT. CDR3 size: 13 residues. Trimming pared 5 bases from V and 4 bases from J, leaving 8 bases between. The CDR3 coding sequence is TGTGCCAGCAGTCCCAGAGGCACCGGGGAGCTGTTTTTT. Translating it yields CASSPRGTGELFF.